The entry that follows covers one T cell receptor (beta chain) sequence. Its recognized antigen is unknown. Base qualities are not recorded, but no much larger clone differs from it by a single base. The sample is drawn from a study of T-cell reconstitution after alpha-beta-depleted transplantation in children (dated by TCRdb to about 2016). Background on the whole study: The study quantitatively tracked T-cell immune reconstitution after TCRalphabeta/CD19-depleted allogeneic hematopoietic cell transplantation in children using TCR repertoire profiling.

On the study overall, not on this receptor specifically: Over the following months the frequencies of hyperexpanded clones went down, and after one year T-cell counts and TCRbeta diversity were mostly credited to newly produced T cells. Apparently early alphabetaT-cell count recovery about two months after transplant reportedly relied on only several hundred rapidly expanded clones derived from non-depleted graft cells. In some patients, the high TCRbeta diversity seen at day 60 was put down to recipient T cells and intrathymic progenitors that had survived conditioning.

Sample treatment or condition, as interpreted from the label and publication: allogeneic hematopoietic cell transplantation with graft depleted of TCRalphabeta T cells and CD19 B cells. Transplant recipients were children who received TCRalphabeta/CD19-depleted allogeneic hematopoietic cell grafts. The CDR3 starts with the cysteine, ends with the phenylalanine, and has 14 residues. Only CDR3 DNA is held: 42 bases, read in frame from base 1. Sequences DFQATT (CDR1) and SNEGSKA (CDR2) are obtained from the germline V gene (reference sequence). The germline V end is reduced by 2 bases and the J end by 9 bases; junction bases left unmatched: 7. Preparation of the library involved PCR. Sequencing was performed on an Illumina HiSeq 2500. To normalize quantification of the TCRbeta repertoire, the TCR libraries were built with molecular barcoding that relied on unique molecular identifiers. TCRdb took the public reads, trimmed them with fastp at Q25, ran MiXCR for clone calling and kept in-frame beta chains. One record per CDR3 amino acid sequence lists the most common genes and DNA. Present in this sample are hundreds of thousands of distinct CDR3 sequences, approximately 14% of which were seen just once. 0.75% to 0.85% of the sample is held by the ten biggest clonotypes.

Source: PBMCs, taken before TCRalphabeta/CD19-depleted stem cell transplant. The rearranged segments are TRBV20-1 and TRBJ2-1; 10 middle bases align to TRBD2. The TCR originated in a girl aged 2-9 years with congenital amegakaryocytic thrombocytopenia, due to receive a stem cell transplant. The CDR3 protein is CSARSGGGSSEQFF. The DNA sequence is TGCAGTGCTAGAAGCGGGGGGGGTAGTTCTGAGCAGTTCTTC.